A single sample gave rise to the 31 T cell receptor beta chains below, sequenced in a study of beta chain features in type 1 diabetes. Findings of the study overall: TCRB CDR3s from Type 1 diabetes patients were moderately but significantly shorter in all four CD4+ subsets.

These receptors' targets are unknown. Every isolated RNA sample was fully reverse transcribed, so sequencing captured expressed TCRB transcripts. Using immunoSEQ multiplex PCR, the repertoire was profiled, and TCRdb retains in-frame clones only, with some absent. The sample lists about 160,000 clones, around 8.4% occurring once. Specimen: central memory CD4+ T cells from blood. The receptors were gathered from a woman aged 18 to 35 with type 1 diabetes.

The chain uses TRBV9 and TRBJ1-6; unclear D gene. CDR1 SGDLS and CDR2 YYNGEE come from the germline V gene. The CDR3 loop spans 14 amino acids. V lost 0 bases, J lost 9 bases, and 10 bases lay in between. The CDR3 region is CASSVATIGSPLHF. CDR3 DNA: TGTGCCAGCAGCGTAGCTACGATCGGTTCACCCCTCCACTTT.

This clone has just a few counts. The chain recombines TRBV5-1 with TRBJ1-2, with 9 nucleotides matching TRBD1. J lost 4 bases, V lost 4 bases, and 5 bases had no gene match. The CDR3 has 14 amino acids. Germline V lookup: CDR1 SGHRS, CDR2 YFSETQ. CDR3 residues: CASSPTTGGYGYTF. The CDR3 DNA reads TGCGCCAGCAGCCCTACGACAGGGGGCTATGGCTACACCTTC.

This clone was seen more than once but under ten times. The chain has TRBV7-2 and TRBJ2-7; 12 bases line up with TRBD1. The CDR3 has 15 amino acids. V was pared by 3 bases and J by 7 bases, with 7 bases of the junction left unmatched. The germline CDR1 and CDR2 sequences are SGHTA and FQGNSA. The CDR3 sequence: CASSFLGQGAGEQYF. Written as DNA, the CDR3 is TGTGCCAGCAGCTTCTTGGGACAGGGGGCTGGGGAGCAGTACTTC.

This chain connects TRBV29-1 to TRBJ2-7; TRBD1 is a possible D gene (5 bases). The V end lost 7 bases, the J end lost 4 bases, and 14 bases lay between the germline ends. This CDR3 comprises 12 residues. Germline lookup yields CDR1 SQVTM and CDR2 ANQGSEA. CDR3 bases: TGCAGCGGGGTGACAGTGGGGTACGAGCAGTACTTC. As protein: CSGVTVGYEQYF.

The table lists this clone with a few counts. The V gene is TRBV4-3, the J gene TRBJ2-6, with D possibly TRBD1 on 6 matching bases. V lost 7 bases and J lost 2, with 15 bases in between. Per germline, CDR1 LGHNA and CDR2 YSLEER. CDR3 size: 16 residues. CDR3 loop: CASTYMAGAGANVLTF. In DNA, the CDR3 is TGCGCCAGCACCTATATGGCAGGGGCTGGGGCCAACGTCCTGACTTTC.

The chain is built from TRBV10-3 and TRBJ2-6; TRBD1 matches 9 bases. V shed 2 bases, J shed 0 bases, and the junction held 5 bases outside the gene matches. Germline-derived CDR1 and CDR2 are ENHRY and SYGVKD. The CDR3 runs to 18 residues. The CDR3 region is CAISERLDRGSGANVLTF. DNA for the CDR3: TGTGCCATCAGTGAGAGGTTGGACAGGGGCTCTGGGGCCAACGTCCTGACTTTC.

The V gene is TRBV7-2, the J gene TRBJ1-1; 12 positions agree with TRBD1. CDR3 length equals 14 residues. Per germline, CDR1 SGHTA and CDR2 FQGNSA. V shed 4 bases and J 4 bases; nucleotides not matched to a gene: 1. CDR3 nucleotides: TGTGCCAGCAGCTCGGGACAGGGGGCCACTGAAGCTTTCTTT. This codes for CASSSGQGATEAFF.

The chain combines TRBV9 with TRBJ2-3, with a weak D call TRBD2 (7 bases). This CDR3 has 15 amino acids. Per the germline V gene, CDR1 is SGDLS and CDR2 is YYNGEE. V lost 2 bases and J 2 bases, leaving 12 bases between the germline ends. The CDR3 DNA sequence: TGTGCCAGCAGCGTTTCCGGGGGGCTCACAGATACGCAGTATTTT. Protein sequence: CASSVSGGLTDTQYF.

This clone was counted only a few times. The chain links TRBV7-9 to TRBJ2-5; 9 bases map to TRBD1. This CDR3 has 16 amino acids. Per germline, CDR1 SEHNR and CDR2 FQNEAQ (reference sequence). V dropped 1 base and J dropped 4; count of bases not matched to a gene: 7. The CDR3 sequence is CASSLGRGQGPETQYF. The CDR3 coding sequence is TGTGCCAGCAGCTTAGGGCGGGGACAGGGCCCAGAGACCCAGTACTTC. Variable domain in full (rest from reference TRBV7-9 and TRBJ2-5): DTGVSQNPRHKITKRGQNVTFRCDPISEHNRLYWYRQTLGQGPEFLTYFQNEAQLEKSRLLSDRFSAERPKGSFSTLEIQRTEQGDSAMYLCASSLGRGQGPETQYFGPGTRLLVL.

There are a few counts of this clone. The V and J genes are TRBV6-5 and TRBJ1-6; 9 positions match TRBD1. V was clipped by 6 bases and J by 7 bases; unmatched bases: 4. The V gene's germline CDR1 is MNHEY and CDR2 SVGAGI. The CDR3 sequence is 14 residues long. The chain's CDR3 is CASSTGGQNSPLHF. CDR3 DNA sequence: TGTGCCAGCAGCACAGGGGGCCAAAATTCACCCCTCCACTTT.

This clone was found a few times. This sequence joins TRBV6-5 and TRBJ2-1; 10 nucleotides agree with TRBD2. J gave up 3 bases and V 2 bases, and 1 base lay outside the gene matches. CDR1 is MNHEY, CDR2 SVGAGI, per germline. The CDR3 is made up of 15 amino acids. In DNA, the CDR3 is TGTGCCAGCAGTTACACTAGCGGGGTCTACAATGAGCAGTTCTTC. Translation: CASSYTSGVYNEQFF.

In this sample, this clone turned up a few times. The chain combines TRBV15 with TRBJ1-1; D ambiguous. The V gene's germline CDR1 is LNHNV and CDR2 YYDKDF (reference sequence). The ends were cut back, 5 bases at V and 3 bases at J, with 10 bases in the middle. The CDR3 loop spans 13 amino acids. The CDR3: CATSGSVDTEAFF. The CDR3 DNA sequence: TGTGCCACCAGCGGCAGCGTGGACACTGAAGCTTTCTTT.

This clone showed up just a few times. The CDR3 loop is CASSGFSGGELFF. The CDR3 DNA reads TGTGCCAGCAGCGGATTCTCCGGGGGGGAGCTGTTTTTT. The J gene is TRBJ2-2, the V gene TRBV25-1; D unresolved. The CDR3 sequence is 13 residues long. Trimming removed 6 bases from V and 8 bases from J, with 13 bases in between. Germline V gene lookup returns CDR1 MGHDK and CDR2 SYGVNS.

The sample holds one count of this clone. Written as DNA, the CDR3 is TGCGCCAGCAGCCTCGGACAGGGAGGGTCAAAACTGTTTTTT. As protein: CASSLGQGGSKLFF. V and J are TRBV5-1 and TRBJ1-4; 8 nucleotides align to TRBD1. V shed 4 bases, J shed 10 bases, and the junction held 9 bases outside the gene matches. The CDR3 extends over 14 amino acids. Germline V gene sequence: CDR1 SGHRS, CDR2 YFSETQ.

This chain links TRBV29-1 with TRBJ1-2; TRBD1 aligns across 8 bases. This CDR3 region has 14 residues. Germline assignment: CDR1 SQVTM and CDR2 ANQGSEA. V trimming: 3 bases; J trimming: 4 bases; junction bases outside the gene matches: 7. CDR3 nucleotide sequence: TGCAGCGTTGATCCGGACAGGGCAGGCTATGGCTACACCTTC. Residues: CSVDPDRAGYGYTF.

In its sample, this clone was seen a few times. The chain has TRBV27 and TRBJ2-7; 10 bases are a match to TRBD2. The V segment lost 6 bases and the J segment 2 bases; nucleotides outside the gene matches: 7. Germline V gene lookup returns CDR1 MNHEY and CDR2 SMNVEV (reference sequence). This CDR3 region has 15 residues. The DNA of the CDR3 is TGTGCCAGCAGAGGAGTAGCGGGAGGTACCTACGAGCAGTACTTC. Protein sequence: CASRGVAGGTYEQYF.

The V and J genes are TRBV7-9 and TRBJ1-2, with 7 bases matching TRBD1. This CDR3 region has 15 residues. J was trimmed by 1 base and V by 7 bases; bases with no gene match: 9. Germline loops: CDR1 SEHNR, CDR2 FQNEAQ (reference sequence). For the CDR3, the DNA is TGTGCCAGCAAACCAAGGGGGACAGTTAACTATGGCTACACCTTC. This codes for CASKPRGTVNYGYTF.

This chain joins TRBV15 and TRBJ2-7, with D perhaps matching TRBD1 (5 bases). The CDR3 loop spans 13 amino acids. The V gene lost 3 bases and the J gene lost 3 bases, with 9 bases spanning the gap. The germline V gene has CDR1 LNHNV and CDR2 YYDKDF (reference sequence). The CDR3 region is CATSRDKNYEQYF. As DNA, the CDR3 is TGTGCCACCAGCAGGGACAAAAACTACGAGCAGTACTTC.

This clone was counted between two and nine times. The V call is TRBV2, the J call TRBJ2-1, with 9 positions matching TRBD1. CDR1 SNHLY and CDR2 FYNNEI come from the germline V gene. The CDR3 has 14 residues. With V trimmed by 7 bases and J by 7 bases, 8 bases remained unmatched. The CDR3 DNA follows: TGTGCCAGCACCGCGGACAGGGGAATGAATGAGCAGTTCTTC. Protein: CASTADRGMNEQFF. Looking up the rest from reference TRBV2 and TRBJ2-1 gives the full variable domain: EPEVTQTPSHQVTQMGQEVILRCVPISNHLYFYWYRQILGQKVEFLVSFYNNEISEKSEIFDDQFSVERPDGSNFTLKIRSTKLEDSAMYFCASTADRGMNEQFFGPGTRLTVL.

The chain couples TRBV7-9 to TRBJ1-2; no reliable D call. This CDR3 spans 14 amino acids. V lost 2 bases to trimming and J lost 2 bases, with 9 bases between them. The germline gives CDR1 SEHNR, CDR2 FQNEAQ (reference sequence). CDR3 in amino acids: CASSLRAGNYGYTF. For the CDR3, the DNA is TGTGCCAGCAGCTTACGGGCGGGGAACTATGGCTACACCTTC.

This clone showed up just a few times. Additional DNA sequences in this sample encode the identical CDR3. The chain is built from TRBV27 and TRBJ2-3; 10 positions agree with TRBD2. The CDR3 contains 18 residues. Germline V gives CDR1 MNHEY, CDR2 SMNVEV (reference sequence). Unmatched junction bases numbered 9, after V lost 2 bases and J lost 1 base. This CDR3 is CASSLLFPAGGGTDTQYF. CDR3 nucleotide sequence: TGTGCCAGCAGTTTACTTTTCCCAGCGGGGGGGGGCACAGATACGCAGTATTTT.

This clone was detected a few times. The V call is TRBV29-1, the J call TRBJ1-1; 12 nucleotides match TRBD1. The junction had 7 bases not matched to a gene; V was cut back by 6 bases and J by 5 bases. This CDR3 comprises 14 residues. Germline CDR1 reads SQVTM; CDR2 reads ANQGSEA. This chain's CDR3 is CSVGGQGARTEAFF. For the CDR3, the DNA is TGCAGCGTGGGGGGACAGGGGGCGAGGACTGAAGCTTTCTTT.

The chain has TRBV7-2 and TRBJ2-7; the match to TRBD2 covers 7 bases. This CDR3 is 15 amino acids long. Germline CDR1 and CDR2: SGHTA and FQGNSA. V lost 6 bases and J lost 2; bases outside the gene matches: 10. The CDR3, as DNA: TGTGCCAGCAGTCCCGTGGGCGGGAGCACCTACGAGCAGTACTTC. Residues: CASSPVGGSTYEQYF.

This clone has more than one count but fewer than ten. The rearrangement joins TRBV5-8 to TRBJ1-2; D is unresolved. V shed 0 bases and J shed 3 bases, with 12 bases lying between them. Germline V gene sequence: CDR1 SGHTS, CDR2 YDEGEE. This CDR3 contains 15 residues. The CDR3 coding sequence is TGTGCCAGCAGCTTGGGGGCGGGTTTCCACTATGGCTACACCTTC. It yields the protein CASSLGAGFHYGYTF.

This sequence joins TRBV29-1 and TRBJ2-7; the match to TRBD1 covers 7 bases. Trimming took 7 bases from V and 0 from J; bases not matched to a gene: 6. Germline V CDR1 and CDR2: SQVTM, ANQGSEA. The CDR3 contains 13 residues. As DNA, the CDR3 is TGCAGCGGAGGGGACAGTAGCTCCTACGAGCAGTACTTC. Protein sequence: CSGGDSSSYEQYF.

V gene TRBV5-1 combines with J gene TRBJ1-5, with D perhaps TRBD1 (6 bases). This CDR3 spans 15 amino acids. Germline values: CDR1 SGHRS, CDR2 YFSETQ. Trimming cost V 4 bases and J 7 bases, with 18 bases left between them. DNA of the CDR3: TGCGCCAGCAGCCCCGGTTCAGGGGCGAGGCAGCCCCAGCATTTT. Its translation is CASSPGSGARQPQHF.

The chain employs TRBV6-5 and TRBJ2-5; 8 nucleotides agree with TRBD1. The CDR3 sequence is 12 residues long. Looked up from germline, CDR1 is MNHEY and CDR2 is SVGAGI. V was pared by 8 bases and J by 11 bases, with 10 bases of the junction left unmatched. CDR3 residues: CASGSDREVQYF. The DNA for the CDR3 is TGTGCCAGCGGGTCGGACAGGGAAGTTCAGTACTTC.

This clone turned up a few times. CDR3 region: CASSGANMNTEAFF. In DNA form, the CDR3 reads TGTGCCAGCTCGGGGGCCAACATGAACACTGAAGCTTTCTTT. The chain recombines TRBV18 with TRBJ1-1; D perhaps matches TRBD1 (6 bases). CDR1 is KGHSH, CDR2 LQKENI, per germline. CDR3 length: 14 amino acids. Trimming cost V 6 bases and J 0 bases, with 11 bases left between them.

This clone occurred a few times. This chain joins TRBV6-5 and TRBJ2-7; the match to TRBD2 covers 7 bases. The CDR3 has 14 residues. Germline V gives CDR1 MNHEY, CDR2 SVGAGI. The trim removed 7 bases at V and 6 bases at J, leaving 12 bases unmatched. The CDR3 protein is CASKGPGWGGEQYF. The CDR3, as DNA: TGTGCCAGCAAGGGCCCAGGGTGGGGGGGCGAGCAGTACTTC.

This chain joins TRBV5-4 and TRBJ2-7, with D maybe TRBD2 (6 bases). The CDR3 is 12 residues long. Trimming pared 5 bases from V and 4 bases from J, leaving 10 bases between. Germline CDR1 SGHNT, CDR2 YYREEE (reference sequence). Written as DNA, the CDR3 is TGTGCCAGCAGGCGGGACGGGTACGAGCAGTACTTC. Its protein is CASRRDGYEQYF. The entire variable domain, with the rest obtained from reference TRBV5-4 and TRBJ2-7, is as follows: ETGVTQSPTHLIKTRGQQVTLRCSSQSGHNTVSWYQQALGQGPQFIFQYYREEENGRGNFPPRFSGLQFPNYSSELNVNALELDDSALYLCASRRDGYEQYFGPGTRLTVT.

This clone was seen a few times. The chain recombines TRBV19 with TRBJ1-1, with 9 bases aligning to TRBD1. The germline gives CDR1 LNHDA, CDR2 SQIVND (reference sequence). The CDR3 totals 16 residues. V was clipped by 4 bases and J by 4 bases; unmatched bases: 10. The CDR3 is CASSTTGGRRGTEAFF. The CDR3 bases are TGTGCCAGTAGTACGACAGGGGGTCGGAGAGGCACTGAAGCTTTCTTT.